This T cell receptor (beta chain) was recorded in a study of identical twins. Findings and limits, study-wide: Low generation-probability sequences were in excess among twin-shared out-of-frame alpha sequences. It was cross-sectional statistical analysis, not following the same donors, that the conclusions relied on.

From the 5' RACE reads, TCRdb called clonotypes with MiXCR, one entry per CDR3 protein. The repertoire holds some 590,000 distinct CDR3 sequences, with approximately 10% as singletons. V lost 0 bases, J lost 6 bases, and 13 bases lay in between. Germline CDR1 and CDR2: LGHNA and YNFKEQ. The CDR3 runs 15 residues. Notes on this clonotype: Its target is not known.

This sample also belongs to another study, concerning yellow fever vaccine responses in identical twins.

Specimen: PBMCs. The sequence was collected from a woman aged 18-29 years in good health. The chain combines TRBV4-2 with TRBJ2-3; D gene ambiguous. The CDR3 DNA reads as TGTGCCAGCAGCCAAGATCCCAGTGATAGCGATACGCAGTATTTT. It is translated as CASSQDPSDSDTQYF.